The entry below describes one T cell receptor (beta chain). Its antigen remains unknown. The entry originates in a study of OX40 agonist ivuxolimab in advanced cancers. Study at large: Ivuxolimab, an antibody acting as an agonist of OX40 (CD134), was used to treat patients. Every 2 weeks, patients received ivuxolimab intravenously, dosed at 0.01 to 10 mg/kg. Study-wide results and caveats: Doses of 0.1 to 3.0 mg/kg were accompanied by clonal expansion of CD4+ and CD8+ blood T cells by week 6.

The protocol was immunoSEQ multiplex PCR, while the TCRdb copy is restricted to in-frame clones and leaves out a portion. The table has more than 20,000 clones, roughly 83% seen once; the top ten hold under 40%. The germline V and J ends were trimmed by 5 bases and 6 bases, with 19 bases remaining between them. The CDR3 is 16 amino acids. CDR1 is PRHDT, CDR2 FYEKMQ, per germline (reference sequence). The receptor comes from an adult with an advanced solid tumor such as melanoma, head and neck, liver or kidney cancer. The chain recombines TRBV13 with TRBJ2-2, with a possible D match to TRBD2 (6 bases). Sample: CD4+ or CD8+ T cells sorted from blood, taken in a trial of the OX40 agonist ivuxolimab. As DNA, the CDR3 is TGTGCCAGCAGCCTAATCAGGACTATACAGGCCGGGGAGCTGTTTTTT. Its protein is CASSLIRTIQAGELFF.